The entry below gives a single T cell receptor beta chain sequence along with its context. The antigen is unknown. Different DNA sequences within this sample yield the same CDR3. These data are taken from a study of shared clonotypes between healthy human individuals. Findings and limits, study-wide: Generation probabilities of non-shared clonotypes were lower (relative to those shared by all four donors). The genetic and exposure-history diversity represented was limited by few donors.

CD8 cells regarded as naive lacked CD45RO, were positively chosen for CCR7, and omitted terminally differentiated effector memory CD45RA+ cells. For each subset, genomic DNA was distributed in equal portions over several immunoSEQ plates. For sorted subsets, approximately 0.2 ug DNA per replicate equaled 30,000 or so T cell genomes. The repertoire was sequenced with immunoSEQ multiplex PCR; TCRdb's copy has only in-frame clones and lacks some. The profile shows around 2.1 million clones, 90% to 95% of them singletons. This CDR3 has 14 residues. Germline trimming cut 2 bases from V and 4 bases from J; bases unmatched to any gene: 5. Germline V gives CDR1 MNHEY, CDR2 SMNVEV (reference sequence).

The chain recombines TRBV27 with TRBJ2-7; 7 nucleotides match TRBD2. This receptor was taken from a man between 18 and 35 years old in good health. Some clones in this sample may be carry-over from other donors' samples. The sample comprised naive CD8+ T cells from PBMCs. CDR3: CASSLGGSGYEQYF. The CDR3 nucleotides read TGTGCCAGCAGTTTAGGCGGGAGCGGGTACGAGCAGTACTTC.